One TCR beta chain is described in this entry. Its antigen is unidentified. TCR beta sequencing covered blood CD8+ and CD4+ T cells. Negative isolation yielded CD8+ and CD4+ T cells; FACS enriched TEMRA cells. The data derive from a study of CD8 T cells in Susac syndrome. The overall study: The sequenced Susac syndrome patients included more than five who had clinically active disease and roughly eight who were in remission.

General study findings and limits: The study identified about sixteen and five Susac-specific public clones in total CD8+ and CD8+ TEMRA repertoires.

RNA amounts of about 0.45 to 1 ug underwent reverse transcription with random hexamers. TCRdb used MiXCR to reprocess the immunoSEQ multiplex PCR reads, holding one entry per CDR3 protein. The sample has 100,000 to 150,000 distinct CDR3 sequences; more than 90% are singletons. Trimming removed 2 bases at V and 13 bases at J, with 17 bases between. This CDR3 has 13 residues. Germline CDR1 reads SGHNT; CDR2 reads YENEEA. The chain couples TRBV11-3 to TRBJ1-2; D is undetermined. Sequencing used CD8+ T cells from PBMCs. The receptor's source is a human donor with Susac syndrome. CDR3 DNA: TGTGCCAGCAGCTTAACGGGTACACACCCGCCCACCTTC. This gives the protein CASSLTGTHPPTF.